The 18 T cell receptor beta chains listed next were all sequenced from one sample in a study of tumor-infiltrating lymphocytes in primary liver carcinoma. The authors made TCR beta cDNA from approximately 500 ng total RNA with a constant-region primer. A slightly modified ARM-PCR protocol with three nested multiplex PCR rounds produced these TCR beta libraries. The opening two PCR rounds, roughly 11 cycles each, paired TRBV1-TRBV30 forward primers with a C-beta reverse primer. MiXCR was run by TCRdb on the multiplex PCR reads, yielding one entry per CDR3 protein. The sample contains fewer than 400,000 distinct CDR3 sequences, 65% of which appear only once. RNA was extracted from whole blood without cell sorting, alongside germline DNA. Sequenced: peripheral blood. These receptors were taken from a man aged 40-49 years with primary liver carcinoma and hepatitis B virus infection.

A remark on this clonotype: Being one base from a much bigger clone, this may be a read error. It is likely a read error, because the conserved phenylalanine at the end of the CDR3 is missing. The genes are TRBV4-2 and TRBJ2-5; possible D gene TRBD1, 6 bases. The CDR3 totals 16 residues. V was trimmed by 0 bases and J by 5 bases, leaving 16 bases between them. Germline V CDR1 and CDR2: LGHNA, YNFKEQ. The CDR3 region is CASSQDDRKGEETQYL. In nucleotides, the CDR3 is TGTGCCAGCAGCCAAGACGACAGGAAAGGGGAGGAGACCCAGTACCTC.

This clonotype was counted only a few times. This rearrangement joins TRBV30 to TRBJ2-7, with 7 positions matching TRBD1. CDR1 is GTSNPN, CDR2 SVGIG, per germline (reference sequence). After removal of 4 bases from V and 0 bases from J, the junction contained 6 bases not matched to a gene. This CDR3 has 14 residues. The CDR3: CAWTGTASSYEQYF. The CDR3 bases are TGTGCCTGGACCGGGACAGCCAGCTCCTACGAGCAGTACTTC.

The V and J genes are TRBV28 and TRBJ2-1; TRBD2 is a possible D gene (6 bases). V lost 7 bases, J lost 2 bases, and 9 bases lay in between. CDR1 and CDR2 from the germline V gene are MDHEN and SYDVKM. CDR3 length: 13 residues. The CDR3 sequence is CASKGLAYNEQFF. The CDR3 DNA is TGTGCCAGCAAGGGACTCGCCTACAATGAGCAGTTCTTC.

This clonotype was picked up many times. The chain recombines TRBV12-5 with TRBJ2-3; the D is unclear. The V gene's germline CDR1 is LGHNT and CDR2 FRNRAP. The V and J ends lost 4 bases and 1 base respectively, with 6 bases between them. CDR3 length: 13 amino acids. The CDR3: CASGSSGTDTQYF. The CDR3, as DNA: TGTGCTAGTGGTTCATCCGGCACAGATACGCAGTATTTT. Using reference TRBV12-5 and TRBJ2-3 for the parts outside the CDR3, the full variable domain is DARVTQTPRHKVTEMGQEVTMRCQPILGHNTVFWYRQTMMQGLELLAYFRNRAPLDDSGMPKDRFSAEMPDATLATLKIQPSEPRDSAVYFCASGSSGTDTQYFGPGTRLTVL.

Comment on this clonotype: Mismatch with germline at one junction end may stem from a read error. This chain joins TRBV29-1 and TRBJ2-5; TRBD2 agrees at 9 bases. The V gene's germline CDR1 is SQVTM and CDR2 ANQGSEA. The CDR3 runs to 14 residues. The CDR3 sequence: CSIGGTSSPEAQYF. DNA for the CDR3: TGCAGCATCGGAGGGACTAGCAGCCCAGAGGCCCAGTACTTC.

This clonotype was seen a single time. A much larger clonotype is one base distant, so this may be a read error. J is TRBJ2-7 and V is TRBV12-3 or TRBV12-4; D might be TRBD2 (6 bases). The CDR3 has 15 residues. CDR3 coding DNA: TGTACCAGCAGTTTGCTTGTCGGGAGTCAAAACGAGCAGTACTTC. It yields the protein CTSSLLVGSQNEQYF.

This chain uses TRBV12-3 or TRBV12-4 with TRBJ1-6; 7 bases are a match to TRBD1. Trimming at V came to 9 bases and at J to 3 bases, leaving 5 bases not matched to a gene. The CDR3 has 14 residues. DNA of the CDR3: TGTGCCAGTATCAGGGACAGCTATAATTCACCCCTCCACTTT. Translated: CASIRDSYNSPLHF.

On this clonotype itself: Because the CDR3 is missing its conserved closing phenylalanine or tryptophan, this is likely a read error. It is unclear where the CDR3 begins or ends on the DNA, so no DNA is shown, and the CDR3 is as TCRdb lists it. The V call is TRBV4-3, the J call TRBJ2-3; the table's D call, TRBD1, has no DNA check behind it. The CDR3 is 15 amino acids in total, end residues counted. Germline-derived CDR1 and CDR2 are LGHNA and YSLEER. The CDR3 reads CATSLGDREADTHYL.

The chain is built from TRBV28 and TRBJ2-2; D remains ambiguous. This CDR3 is 16 amino acids long. Germline lookup yields CDR1 MDHEN and CDR2 SYDVKM. V was pared by 1 base and J by 7 bases, with 16 bases between. The DNA for the CDR3 is TGTGCCAGCAGTTTATCCCAACTCCGACGAAACGGGGAGCTGTTTTTT. It specifies CASSLSQLRRNGELFF.

Points on this clonotype: A much more abundant neighbour one base away suggests this may be a read error. The chain is built from TRBV4-2 and TRBJ1-5, with D unclear. Germline V gene lookup returns CDR1 LGHNA and CDR2 YNFKEQ. This CDR3 has 15 residues. V shed 0 bases and J shed 5 bases, with 11 bases lying between them. Written as DNA, the CDR3 is TGTGCCAGCAGCCAAGATCCATCATGGTATCAGCCCCAGCATTTT. Translation: CASSQDPSWYQPQHF.

CDR3 loop: CSALYREVTDTQYF. The CDR3 nucleotides read TGCAGTGCTCTATACCGGGAGGTCACAGATACGCAGTATTTT. The chain joins TRBV20-1 to TRBJ2-3; TRBD2 agrees at 7 bases. The CDR3 spans 14 residues. Trimming removed 5 bases from V and 2 bases from J; junction bases left unmatched: 7. From germline, CDR1 is DFQATT and CDR2 SNEGSKA (reference sequence).

This rearrangement joins TRBV29-1 to TRBJ2-5; no firm D call. V was clipped by 5 bases and J by 5 bases, with 15 bases between them. CDR1 and CDR2 (germline): SQVTM, ANQGSEA. The length of the CDR3 is 13 residues. The CDR3 protein is CSVMTPGGETQYF. The CDR3 nucleotides read TGCAGCGTTATGACGCCTGGTGGGGAGACCCAGTACTTC.

Worth noting for this clonotype: One end of the junction varies from germline; a read error may be responsible. V is TRBV29-1 and J is TRBJ2-1, with unresolved D. Germline V gene data show CDR1 as SQVTM and CDR2 as ANQGSEA. The CDR3 length is 13 residues. Here the CDR3 reads CSEQLGSYNEQLF. In nucleotides, the CDR3 is TGCAGCGAGCAGTTGGGGTCCTACAATGAGCAGCTCTTC.

As concerns this clonotype: The conserved phenylalanine or tryptophan normally closing the CDR3 is absent here, so this likely arose from a read error. The DNA is omitted, as the CDR3 cannot be located on it reliably, and the CDR3 follows TCRdb's listing. J is TRBJ1-2 and V is TRBV11-2; TRBD1 is the table's D call and was not checked against the DNA. The CDR3 totals 13 residues, both ends included. CDR1 is SGHAT and CDR2 is FQNNGV in the germline V gene. CDR3 in amino acids: CASSPDRGGGYTL.

Note on this clonotype: A junction boundary mismatches the germline segment, possibly from a read error. The chain uses TRBV7-9 and TRBJ2-6, with D possibly being TRBD1 (6 bases). CDR1 and CDR2 from the germline V gene are SEHNR and FQNEAQ (reference sequence). The CDR3 is 17 amino acids. CDR3 DNA sequence: TGTGCCAGCAGTTTAGGGACATCCACCGCTGGGGCCAACGTCCTGACTTTC. As protein: CASSLGTSTAGANVLTF. The full variable domain, rest sourced from reference TRBV7-9 and TRBJ2-6, is DTGVSQNPRHKITKRGQNVTFRCDPISEHNRLYWYRQTLGQGPEFLTYFQNEAQLEKSRLLSDRFSAERPKGSFSTLEIQRTEQGDSAMYLCASSLGTSTAGANVLTFGAGSRLTVL.

Details on this clonotype: Relative to the germline gene, one junction end is altered; a read error may explain this. V is TRBV5-4 and J is TRBJ2-7; the D gene is possibly TRBD2 (5 bases). The CDR3 is made up of 14 amino acids. Germline V lookup: CDR1 SGHNT, CDR2 YYREEE (reference sequence). The CDR3 is CAISLGLEGSEQYF. DNA for the CDR3: TGTGCCATCAGCTTGGGCTTAGAGGGCTCCGAGCAGTACTTC.

A word on this clonotype: A much larger clone differs from this one at a single base, so this may be a read error. The V gene is TRBV29-1, the J gene TRBJ1-3; possibly TRBD1 for D (5 bases). CDR3 length: 14 amino acids. From germline, CDR1 is SQVTM and CDR2 ANQGSEA. Between the trimmed V and J ends, which lost 4 bases and 0 bases, there was a span of 10 bases. The CDR3 nucleotides read TGCAGCGTTGCACCTGGGGGCTCTGGAAACACCATATATTTT. The encoded protein is CSVAPGGSGNTIYF.

The J gene is TRBJ2-7, the V gene TRBV6-1; D possibly matches TRBD1 or TRBD2 (6 bases each). Germline values: CDR1 MNHNS, CDR2 SASEGT. The CDR3 runs to 17 residues. V was cut by 2 bases and J by 6 bases, with 23 bases left in between. The CDR3 bases are TGTGCCAGCAGTGAATATATGGCCGGGACTGGGGGCGGCGAGCAGTACTTC. It encodes CASSEYMAGTGGGEQYF.